This TCR beta chain was observed in a study of T-cell reconstitution after alpha-beta-depleted transplantation in children. Broader study findings: After transplant, high TCRbeta diversity at day 60 in some patients arose from surviving recipient T cells and thymic progenitors. Expanded clones from the graft, numbering several hundred, reportedly supplied alpha-beta T cells about two months after transplant. Among T cells one year after transplant, newly produced cells accounted for most counts and diversity.

V lost 5 bases to trimming and J lost 0 bases; unmatched junction nucleotides: 12. CDR1 is SGHRS, CDR2 YFSETQ, per germline. This CDR3 has 19 residues. For TCRbeta, the library was prepared with unique molecular identifiers. TCRdb analysed the PCR reads with MiXCR anew, one entry per CDR3 protein. The table has hundreds of thousands of distinct CDR3 sequences, 15% to 20% seen once; the top ten hold just over 40%. Note on this clonotype: Its antigen is as yet unknown.

The chain employs TRBV5-1 and TRBJ2-6; 9 bases are shared with TRBD1. The sequence was obtained from a male patient between 2 and 10 years old who had a stem cell transplant for acute lymphoblastic leukemia, so the T cells may come from the graft donor. The sequences come from PBMCs, mostly from graft donor cells, collected 360 days after TCRalphabeta/CD19-depleted stem cell transplant. This CDR3 is CASSLIPGTGTSGANVLTF. CDR3 nucleotides: TGCGCCAGCAGTTTAATACCCGGGACAGGGACCTCTGGGGCCAACGTCCTGACTTTC.